The sequence of this T cell receptor beta chain was determined in a study of blood T cells in healthy people across ages. Study results and limitations: Estimates based on one million T cells were treated as lower bounds.

Of note for this clonotype: Its antigen is undetermined.

A J-beta primer mix and a sample-barcoded 5' primer were used in a second PCR of about 7 to 12 cycles. A tag from a template-switch adaptor with 12 random nucleotides marked each cDNA molecule. TCRdb processed the 5' RACE reads anew with MiXCR; each CDR3 protein has one entry. Of over 600,000 distinct CDR3 sequences in the sample, roughly three fifths are singletons; the top ten hold around 24%. V dropped 6 bases and J dropped 6 bases, with 19 bases sitting between them. The CDR3 extends over 15 amino acids. Germline assignment: CDR1 MNHEY and CDR2 SMNVEV (reference sequence). The chain recombines TRBV27 with TRBJ2-3; weak D call: TRBD1 (5 bases). Sample: blood. This TCR derives from a man aged 35-49 years in good health. CDR3 in DNA: TGTGCCAGCAGACAATATGGGGCCTTGGCTGATACGCAGTATTTT. The encoded protein is CASRQYGALADTQYF.